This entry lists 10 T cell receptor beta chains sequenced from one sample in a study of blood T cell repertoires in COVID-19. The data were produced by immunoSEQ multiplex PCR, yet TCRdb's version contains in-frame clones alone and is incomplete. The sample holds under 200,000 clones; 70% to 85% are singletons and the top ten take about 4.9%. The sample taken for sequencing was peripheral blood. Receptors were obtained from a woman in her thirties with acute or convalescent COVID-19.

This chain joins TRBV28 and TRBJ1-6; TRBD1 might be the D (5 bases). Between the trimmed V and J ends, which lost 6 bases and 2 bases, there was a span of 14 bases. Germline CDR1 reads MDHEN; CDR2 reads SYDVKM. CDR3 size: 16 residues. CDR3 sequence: CASRYLTATYNSPLHF. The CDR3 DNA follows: TGTGCCAGCAGGTATCTGACAGCAACCTATAATTCACCCCTCCACTTT.

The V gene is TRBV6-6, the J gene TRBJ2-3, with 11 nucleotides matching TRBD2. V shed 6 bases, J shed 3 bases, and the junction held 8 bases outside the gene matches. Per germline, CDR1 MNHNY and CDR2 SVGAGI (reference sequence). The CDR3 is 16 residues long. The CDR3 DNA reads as TGTGCCAGCAGACATAGCGGGGGGGCATCTACAGATACGCAGTATTTT. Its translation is CASRHSGGASTDTQYF.

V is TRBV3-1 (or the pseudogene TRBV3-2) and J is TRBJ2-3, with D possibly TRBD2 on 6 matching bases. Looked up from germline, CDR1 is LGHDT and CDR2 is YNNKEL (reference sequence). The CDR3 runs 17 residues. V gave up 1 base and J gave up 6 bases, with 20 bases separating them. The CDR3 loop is CASSQVRRGLGADTQYF. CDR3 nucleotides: TGTGCCAGCAGCCAAGTCAGGCGGGGCCTAGGGGCGGATACGCAGTATTTT.

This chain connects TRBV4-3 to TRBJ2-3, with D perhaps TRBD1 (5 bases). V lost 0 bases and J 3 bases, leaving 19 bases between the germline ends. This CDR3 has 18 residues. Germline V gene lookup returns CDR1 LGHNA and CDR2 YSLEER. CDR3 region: CASSQEPPGSVGTDTQYF. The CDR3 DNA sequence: TGCGCCAGCAGCCAAGAGCCCCCAGGGTCCGTGGGAACAGATACGCAGTATTTT.

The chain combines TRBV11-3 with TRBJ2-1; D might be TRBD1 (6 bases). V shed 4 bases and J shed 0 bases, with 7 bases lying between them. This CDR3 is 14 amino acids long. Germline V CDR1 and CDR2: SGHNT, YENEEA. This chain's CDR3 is CASSSDSSYNEQFF. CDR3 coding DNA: TGTGCCAGCAGCTCGGACAGCTCCTACAATGAGCAGTTCTTC.

The CDR3 loop reads CSAGANYGYTF. The CDR3 DNA follows: TGCAGTGCCGGAGCTAACTATGGCTACACCTTC. The chain uses TRBV20-1 and TRBJ1-2, with no clear D. V dropped 6 bases and J dropped 0 bases, with 5 bases sitting between them. The CDR3 spans 11 residues. Germline loops: CDR1 DFQATT, CDR2 SNEGSKA (reference sequence).

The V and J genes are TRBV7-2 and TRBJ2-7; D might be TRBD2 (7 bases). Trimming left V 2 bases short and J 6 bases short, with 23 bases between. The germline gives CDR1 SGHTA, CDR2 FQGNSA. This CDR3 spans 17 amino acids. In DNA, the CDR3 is TGTGCCAGCAGCTTATTATCGGGGAGGGTGGGGGCGGCCGAGCAGTACTTC. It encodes CASSLLSGRVGAAEQYF. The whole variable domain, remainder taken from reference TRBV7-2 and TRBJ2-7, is GAGVSQSPSNKVTEKGKDVELRCDPISGHTALYWYRQSLGQGLEFLIYFQGNSAPDKSGLPSDRFSAERTGGSVSTLTIQRTQQEDSAVYLCASSLLSGRVGAAEQYFGPGTRLTVT.

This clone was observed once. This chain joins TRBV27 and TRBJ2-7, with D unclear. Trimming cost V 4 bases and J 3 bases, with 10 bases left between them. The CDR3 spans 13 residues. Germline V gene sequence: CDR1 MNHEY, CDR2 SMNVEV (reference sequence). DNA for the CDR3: TGTGCCAGCAGTTCTTCAGGAAACTACGAGCAGTACTTC. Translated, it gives CASSSSGNYEQYF.

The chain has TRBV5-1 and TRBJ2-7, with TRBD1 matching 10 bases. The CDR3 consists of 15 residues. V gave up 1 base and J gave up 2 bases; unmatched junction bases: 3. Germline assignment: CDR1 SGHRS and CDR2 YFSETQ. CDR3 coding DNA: TGCGCCAGCAGCTTGCCCGGGACAGGGGCCTACGAGCAGTACTTC. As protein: CASSLPGTGAYEQYF.

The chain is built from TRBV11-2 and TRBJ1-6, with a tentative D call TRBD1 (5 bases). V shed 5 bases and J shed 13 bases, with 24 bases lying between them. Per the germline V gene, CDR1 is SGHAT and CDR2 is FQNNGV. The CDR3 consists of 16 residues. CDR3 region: CASSRVNQGPLVPLHF. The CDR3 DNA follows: TGTGCCAGCAGCCGCGTTAACCAGGGCCCCCTTGTCCCCCTCCACTTT.